This T cell receptor beta chain comes out of a study of blood T cell repertoires in COVID-19. Sequencing was performed with immunoSEQ multiplex PCR; in TCRdb, only in-frame clones are kept and a portion is missing. This repertoire shows roughly 170,000 clones, roughly 80% found once; its top ten account for approximately 5.1%. The V segment lost 1 base and the J segment 5 bases; nucleotides outside the gene matches: 5. The germline V gene encodes CDR1 SGHRS and CDR2 YFSETQ. This CDR3 comprises 16 residues. This chain uses TRBV5-1 with TRBJ2-2, with 10 bases aligning to TRBD2. This TCR was sampled from a woman between 40 and 55 years old with acute COVID-19. The specimen sequenced was PBMCs or T cells enriched from blood (not recorded which). The CDR3 reads CASSLSSGRGTGELFF. Written as DNA, the CDR3 is TGCGCCAGCAGCTTGTCTAGCGGGAGAGGGACCGGGGAGCTGTTTTTT.